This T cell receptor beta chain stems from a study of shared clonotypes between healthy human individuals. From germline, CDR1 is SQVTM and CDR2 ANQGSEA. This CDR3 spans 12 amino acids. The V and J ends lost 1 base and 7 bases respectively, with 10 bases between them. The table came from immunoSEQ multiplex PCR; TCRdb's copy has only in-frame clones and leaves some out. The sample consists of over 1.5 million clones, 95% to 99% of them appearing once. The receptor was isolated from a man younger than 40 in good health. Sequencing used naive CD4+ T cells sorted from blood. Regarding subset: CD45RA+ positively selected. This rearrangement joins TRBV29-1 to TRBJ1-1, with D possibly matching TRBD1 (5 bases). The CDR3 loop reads CSVEGGDGEAFF. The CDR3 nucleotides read TGCAGCGTTGAAGGGGGCGACGGTGAAGCTTTCTTT.